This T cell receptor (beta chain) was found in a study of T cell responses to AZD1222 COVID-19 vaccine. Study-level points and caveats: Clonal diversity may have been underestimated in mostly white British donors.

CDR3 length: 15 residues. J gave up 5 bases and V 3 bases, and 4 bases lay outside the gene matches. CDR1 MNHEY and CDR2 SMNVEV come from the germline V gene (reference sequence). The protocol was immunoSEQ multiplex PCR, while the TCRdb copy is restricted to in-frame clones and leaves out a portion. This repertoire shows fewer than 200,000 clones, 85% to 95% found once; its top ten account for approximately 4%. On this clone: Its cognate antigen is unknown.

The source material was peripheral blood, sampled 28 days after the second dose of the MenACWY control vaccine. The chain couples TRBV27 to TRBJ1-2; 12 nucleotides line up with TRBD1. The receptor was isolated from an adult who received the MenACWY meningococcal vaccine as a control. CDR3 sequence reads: CASSFGTGGGYGYTF. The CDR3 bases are TGTGCCAGCAGTTTTGGGACAGGGGGCGGATATGGCTACACCTTC.